These 21 T cell receptor beta chains were all obtained from the same sample, sequenced in a study of siplizumab effects on memory and regulatory T cells. TCRdb's copy holds only in-frame clones and misses some; the assay was immunoSEQ multiplex PCR. This sample carries approximately 70,000 clones, around 90% of them seen once, and the ten largest clones take over 25%. The sample comprised CD8+ T cells sorted from blood. The receptors here all came from a human donor in good health.

By sample fraction, this clone is medium-sized (0.01 to 0.1%). The chain couples TRBV25-1 to TRBJ1-1; TRBD1 matches 7 bases. Trimming at V came to 8 bases and at J to 5 bases, leaving 2 bases not matched to a gene. Germline assignment: CDR1 MGHDK and CDR2 SYGVNS. The CDR3 runs 11 residues. CDR3 amino acids: CASGTVTEAFF. The CDR3 DNA sequence: TGTGCCAGCGGGACAGTTACTGAAGCTTTCTTT.

The CDR3 DNA follows: TGCGCCAGCAGCCAAGATTTGAGGGGGGGAAGCACTGAAGCTTTCTTT. Protein product: CASSQDLRGGSTEAFF. The chain carries TRBV4-1 and TRBJ1-1, with D perhaps TRBD1 (6 bases). Per germline, CDR1 MGHRA and CDR2 YSYEKL. V shed 0 bases and J shed 4 bases, with 15 bases lying between them. CDR3 length: 16 amino acids.

The rearrangement links TRBV7-8 to TRBJ1-6; D ambiguous. Trimming took 2 bases from V and 8 from J, leaving 16 bases between them. This CDR3 is built from 16 residues. Germline loops: CDR1 SGHVS, CDR2 FQNEAQ. The CDR3 sequence: CASSLSGERYDSPLHF. CDR3 sequence (DNA): TGTGCCAGCAGCTTATCCGGGGAAAGATACGATTCACCCCTCCACTTT.

The rearrangement uses TRBV4-1 and TRBJ1-5; 8 bases agree with TRBD1. Germline V lookup: CDR1 MGHRA, CDR2 YSYEKL. The CDR3 totals 16 residues. Trimming cost V 6 bases and J 0 bases; bases outside gene matches: 7. CDR3 coding DNA: TGCGCCAGCAGTGGACAGGGCGATTATAGCAATCAGCCCCAGCATTTT. Protein product: CASSGQGDYSNQPQHF.

The chain links TRBV5-1 to TRBJ1-2; 10 bases line up with TRBD1. With 3 bases clipped from V and 8 bases from J, the junction kept 7 bases outside the gene matches. The length of the CDR3 is 14 residues. Germline lookup yields CDR1 SGHRS and CDR2 YFSETQ. The CDR3 bases are TGCGCCAGCAGCTCCTCCGGGACAGGGGAAGGCTACACCTTC. Protein product: CASSSSGTGEGYTF.

The CDR3 DNA follows: TGTGCCAGCCGAATCTTCGGACTAGCGGGTAGCACAGATACGCAGTATTTT. It is translated as CASRIFGLAGSTDTQYF. The genes are TRBV19 and TRBJ2-3, with 11 bases matching TRBD2. The CDR3 has 17 residues. Trimming cost V 9 bases and J 0 bases; bases outside gene matches: 11. The germline CDR1 and CDR2 sequences are LNHDA and SQIVND (reference sequence).

V usage is TRBV10-2 and J usage is TRBJ2-1; D might be TRBD1 (6 bases). Germline V gene lookup returns CDR1 WSHSY and CDR2 SAAADI. CDR3 size: 14 residues. V lost 5 bases and J lost 8, with 16 bases in between. CDR3 region: CASSKTGSLDEQFF. The CDR3 region has the DNA TGCGCCAGCAGTAAAACAGGGTCATTAGATGAGCAGTTCTTC.

The chain employs TRBV6-4 and TRBJ2-3; D gene unclear. V shed 0 bases and J shed 2 bases, with 12 bases lying between them. Germline V gene sequence: CDR1 MRHNA, CDR2 SNTAGT. The CDR3 contains 16 residues. Written as DNA, the CDR3 is TGTGCCAGCAGTGACTCGAGTAACGGCGACACAGATACGCAGTATTTT. Translated, it gives CASSDSSNGDTDTQYF.

V gene TRBV19 combines with J gene TRBJ2-1; 7 bases are shared with TRBD2. V shed 5 bases, J shed 2 bases, and the junction held 3 bases outside the gene matches. The CDR3 is 14 residues long. Germline-derived CDR1 and CDR2 are LNHDA and SQIVND (reference sequence). CDR3 loop: CASSWGGAYNEQFF. The CDR3 region has the DNA TGTGCCAGTAGTTGGGGGGGGGCCTACAATGAGCAGTTCTTC. Full variable domain (remainder filled in from reference TRBV19 and TRBJ2-1): DGGITQSPKYLFRKEGQNVTLSCEQNLNHDAMYWYRQDPGQGLRLIYYSQIVNDFQKGDIAEGYSVSREKKESFPLTVTSAQKNPTAFYLCASSWGGAYNEQFFGPGTRLTVL.

The gene calls are TRBV5-6 and TRBJ2-1, with D possibly TRBD2 on 6 matching bases. Germline loops: CDR1 SGHDT, CDR2 YYEEEE. V lost 4 bases to trimming and J lost 9 bases, with 11 bases between them. The CDR3 sequence is 12 residues long. The CDR3 DNA reads TGTGCCAGCAGCCTCGTGGGGGGTGAGCAGTTCTTC. Protein product: CASSLVGGEQFF.

CDR3 bases: TGTGCCAGCAGTGATAAAAATGGGGGGAGAGATGAGCAGTTCTTC. As protein: CASSDKNGGRDEQFF. This chain uses TRBV2 with TRBJ2-1; TRBD2 is a possible D gene (6 bases). CDR1 and CDR2 (germline): SNHLY, FYNNEI. This CDR3 is 15 amino acids long. The germline V and J ends were trimmed by 3 bases and 8 bases, with 17 bases remaining between them.

The rearrangement links TRBV19 to TRBJ2-7; either TRBD1 or TRBD2 may fit D (6 bases each). V lost 4 bases and J lost 9, with 22 bases in between. The CDR3 spans 15 residues. The germline CDR1 and CDR2 sequences are LNHDA and SQIVND (reference sequence). This CDR3 reads CASSTAGHLGVRQYF. As DNA, the CDR3 is TGTGCCAGTAGTACCGCGGGACATTTAGGGGTTCGGCAGTACTTC.

J is TRBJ2-1 and V is TRBV14, with D uncertain. Germline CDR1 and CDR2: SGHDN and FVKESK. V was cut by 6 bases and J by 4 bases, with 10 bases left in between. The CDR3 is 13 residues long. DNA for the CDR3: TGTGCCAGCAGGAACGACGGTTACAATGAGCAGTTCTTC. Protein product: CASRNDGYNEQFF.

V and J are TRBV5-4 and TRBJ2-2; 7 bases are a match to TRBD2. The CDR3 runs to 16 residues. Germline loops: CDR1 SGHNT, CDR2 YYREEE (reference sequence). V lost 4 bases and J lost 3; bases outside the gene matches: 9. CDR3 region: CASSQGLESDTGELFF. CDR3 bases: TGTGCCAGCAGCCAAGGACTAGAGTCTGACACCGGGGAGCTGTTTTTT.

CDR3 DNA sequence: TGTGCCACCCTCATCCATGGACAAACGAACACCGGGGAGCTGTTTTTT. Residues: CATLIHGQTNTGELFF. The chain has TRBV7-9 and TRBJ2-2; perhaps TRBD1 as D (5 bases). The V end lost 10 bases, the J end lost 0 bases, and 18 bases lay between the germline ends. This CDR3 spans 16 amino acids. The germline V gene encodes CDR1 SEHNR and CDR2 FQNEAQ (reference sequence). The full variable domain, its missing parts supplied by reference TRBV7-9 and TRBJ2-2, is DTGVSQNPRHKITKRGQNVTFRCDPISEHNRLYWYRQTLGQGPEFLTYFQNEAQLEKSRLLSDRFSAERPKGSFSTLEIQRTEQGDSAMYLCATLIHGQTNTGELFFGEGSRLTVL.

CDR3 sequence (DNA): TGTGCCATCCGCGAGGGACTAGCGGGACATTCCTACAATGAGCAGTTCTTC. Amino acid sequence: CAIREGLAGHSYNEQFF. This chain joins TRBV10-3 and TRBJ2-1, with 13 bases lining up with TRBD2. Germline CDR1 is ENHRY and CDR2 is SYGVKD. The CDR3 is 17 amino acids. J was trimmed by 1 base and V by 8 bases; bases with no gene match: 8.

The chain joins TRBV5-1 to TRBJ2-7; the match to TRBD1 covers 7 bases. J gave up 3 bases and V 2 bases, and 5 bases lay outside the gene matches. Germline V gene data show CDR1 as SGHRS and CDR2 as YFSETQ. The CDR3 consists of 14 residues. CDR3 residues: CASSFWGQNYEQYF. Written as DNA, the CDR3 is TGCGCCAGCAGCTTCTGGGGACAGAACTACGAGCAGTACTTC. Using reference TRBV5-1 and TRBJ2-7 for the parts outside the CDR3, the full variable domain is KAGVTQTPRYLIKTRGQQVTLSCSPISGHRSVSWYQQTPGQGLQFLFEYFSETQRNKGNFPGRFSGRQFSNSRSEMNVSTLELGDSALYLCASSFWGQNYEQYFGPGTRLTVT.

The count of this clone is one. The rearrangement joins TRBV4-1 to TRBJ1-2; D is undetermined. Germline CDR1 reads MGHRA; CDR2 reads YSYEKL. The CDR3 runs to 15 residues. The V gene lost 4 bases and the J gene lost 6 bases, with 18 bases spanning the gap. The CDR3 sequence is CASSPAGRDRDGYTF. The CDR3 nucleotides are TGCGCCAGCAGCCCAGCCGGGAGGGATCGAGATGGCTACACCTTC.

The rearrangement links TRBV6-5 to TRBJ1-5, with a weak D call TRBD1 (5 bases). The germline V gene has CDR1 MNHEY and CDR2 SVGAGI. This CDR3 comprises 14 residues. Trimming pared 4 bases from V and 1 base from J, leaving 8 bases between. Written as DNA, the CDR3 is TGTGCCAGCAGTTCGGAGGGGAGCAATCAGCCCCAGCATTTT. Protein sequence: CASSSEGSNQPQHF.

The chain recombines TRBV29-1 with TRBJ1-2; D call uncertain. This CDR3 spans 11 amino acids. CDR1 and CDR2 from the germline V gene are SQVTM and ANQGSEA. The germline V and J ends were trimmed by 4 bases and 0 bases, with 3 bases remaining between them. The CDR3 loop is CSVVPNYGYTF. CDR3 in DNA: TGCAGCGTTGTACCTAACTATGGCTACACCTTC.

The chain carries TRBV28 and TRBJ1-1; D is perhaps TRBD1 (5 bases). The V gene lost 5 bases and the J gene lost 5 bases, with 15 bases spanning the gap. Germline CDR1 MDHEN, CDR2 SYDVKM. The CDR3 spans 14 residues. The CDR3 DNA reads as TGTGCCAGCAGTACCGGCCGGGGGGAGACTGAAGCTTTCTTT. This sequence encodes CASSTGRGETEAFF.